Below, one T cell receptor (beta chain) is given with its context. Its antigen is still unknown. These data belong to a study of STAT3 mutations in large granular lymphocyte leukemia. Sequencing used immunoSEQ multiplex PCR; TCRdb keeps in-frame clones, though not all of them. The data show roughly 300 clones, around 36% seen once. Study-level points and caveats: In T-cell large granular lymphocyte leukemia, about half of patients showed multiple immunodominant subclonotypes.

Input material: peripheral blood mononuclear cells. The receptor was derived from a man aged 55 to 70 with T-cell large granular lymphocyte leukemia. Some clones in this sample may be carry-over from other donors' samples.

CDR3 nucleotide sequence: TGTGCCAGCAGCCTGTCTAACTATGGCTACACCTTC. This encodes CASSLSNYGYTF. This chain joins TRBV9 and TRBJ1-2, with D unclear. The CDR3 totals 12 residues. Trimming shortened V by 4 bases and J by 0 bases, and 4 bases separated the two germline ends. Germline V gene sequence: CDR1 SGDLS, CDR2 YYNGEE.